What follows are 32 T cell receptor beta chains derived from one specimen sequenced in a study of a mutant IDH1 vaccine in newly diagnosed glioma. Only in-frame clones appear in the TCRdb table, and some are missing; sequencing was by immunoSEQ multiplex PCR. The data contain about 15,000 clones, approximately 90% of them singletons. As for time point: baseline, week 1 (first vaccination visit). Treatment here: pre-vaccination baseline after standard-of-care therapy. The sample here was PBMCs, taken from a glioma patient treated with radiotherapy, temozolomide or both. The receptors were gathered from a woman aged 35 to 49 with glioma. Some clones in this sample may be carry-over from other donors' samples.

The rearrangement links TRBV6-5 to TRBJ2-1; 14 nucleotides agree with TRBD2. V was pared by 4 bases and J by 7 bases, with 6 bases of the junction left unmatched. The length of the CDR3 is 16 residues. Germline assignment: CDR1 MNHEY and CDR2 SVGAGI. In nucleotides, the CDR3 is TGTGCCAGCAGTTCTGGACTAGCGGGAGGATGGAATGAGCAGTTCTTC. This translates into CASSSGLAGGWNEQFF.

The chain links TRBV7-2 to TRBJ1-1, with 8 bases lining up with TRBD1. The CDR3 has 15 amino acids. Losses at the gene ends were 5 bases for V and 4 bases for J; bases not matched to a gene: 9. Looked up from germline, CDR1 is SGHTA and CDR2 is FQGNSA. The DNA of the CDR3 is TGTGCCAGCAGCCTACGGACAGGGACGGGCACTGAAGCTTTCTTT. This gives the protein CASSLRTGTGTEAFF.

The V gene is TRBV12-5, the J gene TRBJ2-3; possibly TRBD1 for D (6 bases). CDR3 length equals 14 residues. V lost 4 bases and J lost 5, with 13 bases in between. Germline CDR1 LGHNT, CDR2 FRNRAP. CDR3 nucleotides: TGTGCTAGTGGTTGGGGGACATCGATAGATACGCAGTATTTT. Translating it yields CASGWGTSIDTQYF.

This rearrangement joins TRBV6-1 to TRBJ2-7, with a weak D call TRBD1 (6 bases). V lost 5 bases, J lost 4 bases, and 9 bases lay in between. The CDR3 is made up of 12 amino acids. CDR1 and CDR2 (germline): MNHNS, SASEGT. The CDR3 is CASSTQGYEQYF. DNA for the CDR3: TGTGCCAGCAGTACACAGGGTTACGAGCAGTACTTC.

J is TRBJ2-7 and V is TRBV6-1; 9 bases match TRBD1. J lost 3 bases, V lost 10 bases, and 4 bases had no gene match. The CDR3 has 12 amino acids. Germline V gene data show CDR1 as MNHNS and CDR2 as SASEGT. The CDR3 region has the DNA TGTGCCATCGGACAGGGGAACTACGAGCAGTACTTC. Its protein is CAIGQGNYEQYF.

The chain employs TRBV10-1 and TRBJ2-3; 10 bases map to TRBD2. V dropped 2 bases and J dropped 5; count of bases not matched to a gene: 7. The CDR3 loop spans 16 amino acids. Germline values: CDR1 WNHNN, CDR2 SYGVQD (reference sequence). The CDR3 nucleotides are TGCGCCAGCAGTGAGCTAGCGGGAGAGGGAAAAGATACGCAGTATTTT. Protein: CASSELAGEGKDTQYF.

Concerning this clone: At one boundary the junction diverges from the germline segment, which might be a read error. The V call is TRBV6-1, the J call TRBJ1-2; 9 bases match TRBD1. Per germline, CDR1 MNHNS and CDR2 SASEGT. This CDR3 has 15 amino acids. The CDR3 nucleotides read TGTGCCAGCAGAGAAGGGACAGGGAATAACTATGGCTACACCTTC. It yields the protein CASREGTGNNYGYTF.

V and J are TRBV2 and TRBJ2-2; 13 bases fit TRBD2. The CDR3 is made up of 14 amino acids. CDR1 SNHLY and CDR2 FYNNEI come from the germline V gene. The V and J ends lost 6 bases and 6 bases, in that order; junction bases with no gene match: 1. DNA for the CDR3: TGTGCCAGCAGACTAGCGGGGGGGCCCGGGGAGCTGTTTTTT. Translating gives CASRLAGGPGELFF.

The chain joins TRBV7-2 to TRBJ1-1; D perhaps matches TRBD1 (5 bases). Per the germline V gene, CDR1 is SGHTA and CDR2 is FQGNSA. This CDR3 has 13 amino acids. The V end lost 5 bases, the J end lost 1 base, and 8 bases lay between the germline ends. This CDR3 is CASSIGQNTEAFF. The CDR3 nucleotides are TGTGCCAGCAGCATTGGACAGAACACTGAAGCTTTCTTT.

This chain connects TRBV4-2 to TRBJ2-7; D remains unclear. Germline CDR1 and CDR2: LGHNA and YNFKEQ. This CDR3 spans 15 amino acids. The V and J ends lost 0 bases and 0 bases respectively, with 9 bases between them. The CDR3: CASSQDWEGSYEQYF. The CDR3 DNA follows: TGTGCCAGCAGCCAAGATTGGGAAGGCTCCTACGAGCAGTACTTC.

This sequence joins TRBV30 and TRBJ2-2, with D maybe TRBD2 (6 bases). Trimming took off 2 bases at V and 8 bases at J, with 21 bases between the two ends. CDR1 and CDR2 (germline): GTSNPN, SVGIG (reference sequence). The CDR3 is made up of 16 amino acids. CDR3 residues: CAWSIRGMYGSGELFF. The CDR3 region has the DNA TGTGCCTGGAGTATCCGGGGAATGTACGGGAGTGGGGAGCTGTTTTTT.

This clone was seen a few times. The chain is built from TRBV5-4 and TRBJ1-6; 7 nucleotides match TRBD1. Germline loops: CDR1 SGHNT, CDR2 YYREEE (reference sequence). Unmatched junction bases numbered 7, after V lost 6 bases and J lost 7 bases. CDR3 size: 14 residues. CDR3 amino acids: CASNHRGINSPLHF. The DNA for the CDR3 is TGTGCCAGCAACCACAGGGGAATCAATTCACCCCTCCACTTT.

This rearrangement joins TRBV30 to TRBJ2-7, with TRBD1 as a possible D gene (6 bases). This CDR3 is built from 14 residues. Germline CDR1 GTSNPN, CDR2 SVGIG (reference sequence). V was cut by 2 bases and J by 4 bases, with 15 bases left in between. This CDR3 is CAWSRGTGIYEQYF. The CDR3 DNA sequence: TGTGCCTGGAGTAGAGGCACAGGGATTTACGAGCAGTACTTC.

The chain carries TRBV5-4 and TRBJ1-4, with D perhaps TRBD1 (5 bases). V lost 1 base and J 5 bases, leaving 9 bases between the germline ends. The CDR3 covers 14 residues. From germline, CDR1 is SGHNT and CDR2 YYREEE (reference sequence). The CDR3: CASSLNRDNEKLFF. CDR3 sequence (DNA): TGTGCCAGCAGCTTGAATAGGGACAATGAAAAACTGTTTTTT.

In its sample, this clone was seen once. The chain is built from TRBV10-3 and TRBJ2-2; D is perhaps TRBD1 (6 bases). Germline CDR1 and CDR2: ENHRY and SYGVKD. Trimming removed 7 bases at V and 0 bases at J, with 9 bases between. The CDR3 is made up of 14 amino acids. Here the CDR3 reads CAITGQTNTGELFF. The DNA of the CDR3 is TGTGCCATCACCGGACAGACGAACACCGGGGAGCTGTTTTTT.

This chain uses TRBV6-1 with TRBJ1-3; D remains ambiguous. The CDR3 is made up of 15 amino acids. Looked up from germline, CDR1 is MNHNS and CDR2 is SASEGT. The V end lost 4 bases, the J end lost 4 bases, and 14 bases lay between the germline ends. The CDR3 region is CASSGEGRPGNTIYF. The CDR3 nucleotides read TGTGCCAGCAGTGGGGAAGGGAGACCCGGAAACACCATATATTTT.

This chain uses TRBV19 with TRBJ2-7; 16 bases map to TRBD2. J lost 2 bases, V lost 4 bases, and 14 bases had no gene match. The CDR3 has 20 amino acids. Germline assignment: CDR1 LNHDA and CDR2 SQIVND (reference sequence). The CDR3 DNA sequence: TGTGCCAGTAGTAACCACGGACTTGGGACTAGCGGGAGGGCCCCCTACGAGCAGTACTTC. Translation: CASSNHGLGTSGRAPYEQYF.

This clone was recorded only once. The rearrangement uses TRBV15 and TRBJ1-5; D may be TRBD1 (5 bases). V was trimmed by 5 bases and J by 2 bases, leaving 10 bases between them. This CDR3 has 14 amino acids. Germline CDR1 is LNHNV and CDR2 is YYDKDF (reference sequence). This CDR3 reads CATSVDSRNQPQHF. The CDR3 DNA reads as TGTGCCACCAGCGTAGACAGTCGCAATCAGCCCCAGCATTTT.

J is TRBJ2-7 and V is TRBV19; possible D gene TRBD1, 6 bases. Between the trimmed V and J ends, which lost 7 bases and 7 bases, there was a span of 20 bases. Germline V gives CDR1 LNHDA, CDR2 SQIVND (reference sequence). The CDR3 runs to 14 residues. The CDR3 region is CASTTAWGQGEQYF. The CDR3 nucleotides are TGTGCCAGTACCACCGCTTGGGGGCAGGGGGAGCAGTACTTC.

The V call is TRBV20-1, the J call TRBJ2-1; weak D call: TRBD2 (6 bases). The V and J ends lost 0 bases and 14 bases respectively, with 11 bases between them. The length of the CDR3 is 11 residues. Germline loops: CDR1 DFQATT, CDR2 SNEGSKA (reference sequence). CDR3 coding DNA: TGCAGTGCTAGAGATAACCGGAGGGAGTTCTTC. This translates into CSARDNRREFF.

The chain has TRBV5-8 and TRBJ1-4; 8 bases agree with TRBD1. CDR1 and CDR2 (germline): SGHTS, YDEGEE. The CDR3 spans 15 residues. With 3 bases clipped from V and 3 bases from J, the junction kept 4 bases outside the gene matches. DNA for the CDR3: TGTGCCAGCAGCTCCAGGACAGGGTCTAATGAAAAACTGTTTTTT. This translates into CASSSRTGSNEKLFF. Supplemented by reference TRBV5-8 and TRBJ1-4, the full variable domain reads EAGVTQSPTHLIKTRGQQATLRCSPISGHTSVYWYQQALGLGLQFLLWYDEGEERNRGNFPPRFSGRQFPNYSSELNVNALELEDSALYLCASSSRTGSNEKLFFGSGTQLSVL.

This chain uses TRBV30 with TRBJ1-6, with D hard to call. Deletions cut 5 bases from V and 7 bases from J, with 3 bases between. Germline CDR1 GTSNPN, CDR2 SVGIG (reference sequence). The CDR3 runs 10 residues. The chain's CDR3 is CAWENSPLHF. Written as DNA, the CDR3 is TGTGCCTGGGAGAATTCACCCCTCCACTTT. Together with reference TRBV30 and TRBJ1-6, the CDR3 gives the full variable domain: SQTIHQWPATLVQPVGSPLSLECTVEGTSNPNLYWYRQAAGRGLQLLFYSVGIGQISSEVPQNLSASRPQDRQFILSSKKLLLSDSGFYLCAWENSPLHFGNGTRLTVT.

This sequence joins TRBV5-1 and TRBJ2-1; possibly TRBD1 for D (5 bases). The V gene lost 6 bases and the J gene lost 10 bases, with 11 bases spanning the gap. The CDR3 is made up of 11 amino acids. CDR1 and CDR2 from the germline V gene are SGHRS and YFSETQ. The CDR3 bases are TGCGCCAGCAAAGGGGAAACCGAGCAGTTCTTC. Protein product: CASKGETEQFF. The full variable domain, with the rest looked up from reference TRBV5-1 and TRBJ2-1, is KAGVTQTPRYLIKTRGQQVTLSCSPISGHRSVSWYQQTPGQGLQFLFEYFSETQRNKGNFPGRFSGRQFSNSRSEMNVSTLELGDSALYLCASKGETEQFFGPGTRLTVL.

The chain uses TRBV25-1 and TRBJ1-4, with D possibly matching TRBD1 (6 bases). Trimming cost V 4 bases and J 1 base, with 16 bases left between them. The CDR3 has 17 residues. Germline V gives CDR1 MGHDK, CDR2 SYGVNS. CDR3 sequence: CASSAGRGGRTNEKLFF. CDR3 DNA sequence: TGTGCCAGCAGTGCAGGGAGGGGGGGGCGAACTAATGAAAAACTGTTTTTT.

The V gene is TRBV10-2, the J gene TRBJ2-1; TRBD1 might be the D (5 bases). Per the germline V gene, CDR1 is WSHSY and CDR2 is SAAADI. The CDR3 loop spans 16 amino acids. V was pared by 4 bases and J by 6 bases, with 19 bases between. This CDR3 is CASSAPDKAVSNEQFF. Here the CDR3 DNA reads TGCGCCAGCAGTGCTCCGGACAAGGCCGTCTCCAATGAGCAGTTCTTC.

The chain couples TRBV30 to TRBJ1-2; TRBD1 matches at 7 bases. The germline V gene encodes CDR1 GTSNPN and CDR2 SVGIG (reference sequence). The CDR3 is made up of 12 amino acids. Germline trimming cut 5 bases from V and 6 bases from J; bases unmatched to any gene: 6. CDR3 protein: CAWGSTGNGYTF. Here the CDR3 DNA reads TGTGCCTGGGGATCGACAGGGAATGGCTACACCTTC.

The chain links TRBV7-9 to TRBJ1-6, with 8 bases lining up with TRBD1. The V gene's germline CDR1 is SEHNR and CDR2 FQNEAQ (reference sequence). The CDR3 covers 15 residues. The ends lost 3 bases at V and 7 bases at J; junction bases unmatched: 5. The CDR3 nucleotides are TGTGCCAGCAGCTTCGGACAGGGTGGGAATTCACCCCTCCACTTT. Its translation is CASSFGQGGNSPLHF.

The chain combines TRBV2 with TRBJ1-1, with D maybe TRBD1 (5 bases). V was trimmed by 0 bases and J by 4 bases, leaving 12 bases between them. The CDR3 runs to 15 residues. Germline V gene lookup returns CDR1 SNHLY and CDR2 FYNNEI. The CDR3 nucleotides read TGTGCCAGCAGTGAAGCGAGGTACGGGGGCACTGAAGCTTTCTTT. Residues: CASSEARYGGTEAFF.

The chain couples TRBV19 to TRBJ2-6, with 15 bases matching TRBD2. CDR1 and CDR2 from the germline V gene are LNHDA and SQIVND (reference sequence). V was pared by 2 bases and J by 0 bases, with 2 bases of the junction left unmatched. The CDR3 spans 19 residues. For the CDR3, the DNA is TGTGCCAGTAGTATACGGACTAGCGGGGGGGCCTCTGGGGCCAACGTCCTGACTTTC. Its protein product is CASSIRTSGGASGANVLTF.

V usage is TRBV7-2 and J usage is TRBJ1-6, with D hard to call. CDR1 is SGHTA and CDR2 is FQGNSA in the germline V gene. V lost 5 bases, J lost 9 bases, and 17 bases lay in between. The CDR3 has 15 amino acids. CDR3 protein: CASSRQSREASPLHF. The CDR3 nucleotides read TGTGCCAGCAGCCGGCAATCGAGGGAGGCTTCACCCCTCCACTTT.

This clone is a singleton in its sample. The chain couples TRBV30 to TRBJ2-5; 9 nucleotides match TRBD2. This CDR3 has 14 residues. Germline assignment: CDR1 GTSNPN and CDR2 SVGIG (reference sequence). V dropped 2 bases and J dropped 4; count of bases not matched to a gene: 5. Here the CDR3 DNA reads TGTGCCTGGAGTCCAGGACTAGCGCCAGAGACCCAGTACTTC. As protein: CAWSPGLAPETQYF.

V and J are TRBV30 and TRBJ1-6; D gene unclear. V dropped 3 bases and J dropped 9 bases, with 6 bases sitting between them. Germline CDR1 and CDR2: GTSNPN and SVGIG (reference sequence). The CDR3 contains 11 residues. In DNA, the CDR3 is TGTGCCTGGAGGATTGGTTCACCCCTCCACTTT. It codes for CAWRIGSPLHF.